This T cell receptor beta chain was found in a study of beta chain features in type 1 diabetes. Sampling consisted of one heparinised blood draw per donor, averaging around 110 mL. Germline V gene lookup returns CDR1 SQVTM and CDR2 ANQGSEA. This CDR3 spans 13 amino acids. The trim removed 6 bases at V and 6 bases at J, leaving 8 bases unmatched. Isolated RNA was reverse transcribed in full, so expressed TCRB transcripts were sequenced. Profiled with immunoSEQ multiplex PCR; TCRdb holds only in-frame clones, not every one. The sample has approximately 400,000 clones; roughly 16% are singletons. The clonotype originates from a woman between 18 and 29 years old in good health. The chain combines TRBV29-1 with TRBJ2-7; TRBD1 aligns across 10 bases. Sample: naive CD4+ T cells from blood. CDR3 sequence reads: CSVERTGGFEQYF. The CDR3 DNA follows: TGCAGCGTCGAAAGGACAGGGGGTTTCGAGCAGTACTTC.